This is a list of T cell receptor beta chains from one sample in a study of T cells after yellow fever vaccination. TCRdb called the 5' RACE reads again in MiXCR, with one record for every CDR3 protein. The sample lists approximately 550,000 distinct CDR3 sequences, 15% to 20% occurring once. The specimen was PBMCs, collected 15 days after the yellow fever booster vaccination. These receptors came from a man younger than 45 who received the YFV17D yellow fever vaccine. Both conserved end residues are part of each CDR3. The D gene is left open where the match is weak. Rows give clone size only sometimes, using once, few, many, or a class for an expanded clone.

v_gene	abundance	d_gene	j_gene	CDR3nt	CDR3aa
TRBV12-3/TRBV12-4	few	TRBD2	TRBJ2-1	TGTGCCAGCAGCCAGCGGGAGTTGAGTGAGCAGTTCTTC	CASSQRELSEQFF
TRBV20-1	.	.	TRBJ1-5	TGCAGTGCTAGAGAGGGTAATAGCAATCAGCCCCAGCATTTT	CSAREGNSNQPQHF
TRBV28	.	.	TRBJ2-5	TGTGCCAGCAGTAGGGGGGGGCGACTCGAGACCCAGTACTTC	CASSRGGRLETQYF
TRBV6-1	few	.	TRBJ2-7	TGTGCCAGCAGTCGAGGGGTGAAATACGAGCAGTACTTC	CASSRGVKYEQYF
TRBV15	.	TRBD2	TRBJ2-5	TGTGCCACCAGCAGAGATCTGGGGAGGGCCCAGACCCAGTACTTC	CATSRDLGRAQTQYF
TRBV20-1	.	.	TRBJ2-5	TGCAGTACAGGGGTGGGGGGTCAAGAGACCCAGTACTTC	CSTGVGGQETQYF
TRBV6-5	few	.	TRBJ2-6	TGTGCCAGCAGTTCGACAGCATTACCCCGCTCTGGGGCCAACGTCCTGACTTTC	CASSSTALPRSGANVLTF
TRBV5-1	.	.	TRBJ2-1	TGCGCCAGCAGCTTGGAAAGGGGGACGAGGAATGAGCAGTTCTTC	CASSLERGTRNEQFF
TRBV12-3/TRBV12-4	few	.	TRBJ1-5	TGTGCCAGCAGTTGGGGGGCTGAGCAGCCCCAGCATTTT	CASSWGAEQPQHF
TRBV4-2	.	TRBD2	TRBJ2-7	TGTGCCAGCAGCCAAGAACTAGCGCTCACGGGGGAGCAGTACTTC	CASSQELALTGEQYF
TRBV18	few	.	TRBJ2-7	TGTGCCAGCTCACCAAGGGGGGACGAGCAGTACTTC	CASSPRGDEQYF
TRBV28	.	.	TRBJ2-3	TGTGCCAGCAGGACTCCGAAGGGGCCGAGCACAGATACGCAGTATTTT	CASRTPKGPSTDTQYF
TRBV5-1	.	.	TRBJ2-5	TGCGCCAGCAGCGAGGGAGCCCAAGAGACCCAGTACTTC	CASSEGAQETQYF
TRBV18	.	.	TRBJ1-1	TGTGCCAGCTCACCCGAGTCGAGGGGAATTGAAGCTTTCTTT	CASSPESRGIEAFF
TRBV11-2	few	TRBD2	TRBJ2-5	TGTGCCAGCACCTCGGGGGGAGAGACCCAGTACTTC	CASTSGGETQYF
TRBV7-2	.	.	TRBJ2-5	TGTGCCAGCAGCTTAGCGATGGGCTGGAAAGTACAAGAGACCCAGTACTTC	CASSLAMGWKVQETQYF
TRBV12-3/TRBV12-4	.	.	TRBJ1-1	TGTGCCATCACCCTCGGCACTGAAGCTTTCTTT	CAITLGTEAFF
TRBV7-2	few	TRBD1	TRBJ2-3	TGTGCCAGCAGACCCACAGGGGTGGCCTCAGATACGCAGTATTTT	CASRPTGVASDTQYF
TRBV27	.	TRBD1	TRBJ2-5	TGTGCCAGCAGTCGACAGGGCATACGAGAGACCCAGTACTTC	CASSRQGIRETQYF
TRBV24-1	.	.	TRBJ2-3	TGTGCCACCAGTGATTTCGGCAGGGGCACAGATACGCAGTATTTT	CATSDFGRGTDTQYF
TRBV6-5	.	.	TRBJ2-1	TGTGCCAGCAGTTCACCGGGACGGGACAATGAGCAGTTCTTC	CASSSPGRDNEQFF
TRBV2	few	.	TRBJ1-6	TGTGCCAGCATGAGGGACCAGTTTGGTAATTCACCCCTCCACTTT	CASMRDQFGNSPLHF
TRBV28	.	TRBD2	TRBJ2-1	TGTGCCAGCAGGACCCAGGGACTAGCGTTTTACAATGAGCAGTTCTTC	CASRTQGLAFYNEQFF
TRBV20-1	.	.	TRBJ2-1	TGCAGTGCTAGAGATCTGGGCGGGGAGCAGTTCTTC	CSARDLGGEQFF
TRBV7-8	few	.	TRBJ1-2	TGTGCCAGTACATCGCCAGGGGAATACTATGGCTACACCTTC	CASTSPGEYYGYTF
TRBV29-1	few	.	TRBJ2-5	TGCAGCGTTGGGGGACTCTCTAAGGGGGGACAAGAGACCCAGTACTTC	CSVGGLSKGGQETQYF
TRBV7-9	.	.	TRBJ1-1	TGTGCCAGCAGCTTATTCCGTGGCACTGAAGCTTTCTTT	CASSLFRGTEAFF
TRBV3-1	.	.	TRBJ2-1	TGTGCCAGCAGCCAAGATGCAGGCGGATGGCAGTTCTTC	CASSQDAGGWQFF
TRBV20-1	.	TRBD2	TRBJ2-1	TGCAGTGCCACACCCGGGACTAGCGGAACTTTGCAGTTCTTC	CSATPGTSGTLQFF
TRBV20-1	.	TRBD2	TRBJ2-7	TGCAGTGCTAGTATCCAGCGGGGGACCTACGAGCAGTACTTC	CSASIQRGTYEQYF
TRBV7-9	many	.	TRBJ2-3	TGTGCCAGCAGCTCGAGACTAGAGGCCACAGATACGCAGTATTTT	CASSSRLEATDTQYF
TRBV19	many	.	TRBJ2-1	TGTGCCAGTACCACGTTCCTTGGGTTCAATGAGCAGTTCTTC	CASTTFLGFNEQFF
TRBV14	few	.	TRBJ2-1	TGTGCCAGCAGCGACCGGGCCCCCTGGAATGAGCAGTTCTTC	CASSDRAPWNEQFF
TRBV7-2	.	.	TRBJ2-7	TGTGCCAGCAGCCTGCAGGGTTGGCGCGAGCAGTACTTC	CASSLQGWREQYF
TRBV9	.	TRBD1	TRBJ2-1	TGTGCCAGCGGGACAGGGTCGGAATACAATGAGCAGTTCTTC	CASGTGSEYNEQFF
TRBV7-9	many	.	TRBJ2-7	TGTGCGACGGGTGTGGGAGAGCAGTACTTC	CATGVGEQYF
TRBV7-3	few	.	TRBJ2-1	TGTGCCAGCAGCCCGATAGTTAGCGGAGGGTTCAATGAGCAGTTCTTC	CASSPIVSGGFNEQFF
TRBV7-6	.	TRBD1	TRBJ2-7	TGTGCCAGCAGCGCCCCGGGACAGGGAACCGAGCAGTACTTC	CASSAPGQGTEQYF
TRBV5-1	few	TRBD1	TRBJ2-7	TGCGCCAGCAGCCGCACGACAGGGGGCCCCTACGAGCAGTACTTC	CASSRTTGGPYEQYF
TRBV9	.	.	TRBJ2-1	TGTGCCAGCAGCCTAAGGACAGACCACTACAATGAGCAGTTCTTC	CASSLRTDHYNEQFF
TRBV10-3	.	.	TRBJ2-3	TGTGCCATCACCGAGGACCGGGACGGGGCTACGCAGTATTTT	CAITEDRDGATQYF
TRBV2	.	TRBD1	TRBJ1-4	TGTGCCAGCCTAACGACAGGGGCAGATGAAAAACTGTTTTTT	CASLTTGADEKLFF
TRBV12-3/TRBV12-4	few	TRBD2	TRBJ2-3	TGTGCCAGCAGATCCGACCCCGGGACTAACCTAGATACGCAGTATTTT	CASRSDPGTNLDTQYF
TRBV20-1	.	.	TRBJ2-7	TGCAGTGCTAGAGATCGGCGCAGCTTCTACGAGCAGTACTTC	CSARDRRSFYEQYF
TRBV6-6	few	.	TRBJ1-1	TGTGCCAGCGCCCTTGAGGGTGAAGCTTTCTTT	CASALEGEAFF